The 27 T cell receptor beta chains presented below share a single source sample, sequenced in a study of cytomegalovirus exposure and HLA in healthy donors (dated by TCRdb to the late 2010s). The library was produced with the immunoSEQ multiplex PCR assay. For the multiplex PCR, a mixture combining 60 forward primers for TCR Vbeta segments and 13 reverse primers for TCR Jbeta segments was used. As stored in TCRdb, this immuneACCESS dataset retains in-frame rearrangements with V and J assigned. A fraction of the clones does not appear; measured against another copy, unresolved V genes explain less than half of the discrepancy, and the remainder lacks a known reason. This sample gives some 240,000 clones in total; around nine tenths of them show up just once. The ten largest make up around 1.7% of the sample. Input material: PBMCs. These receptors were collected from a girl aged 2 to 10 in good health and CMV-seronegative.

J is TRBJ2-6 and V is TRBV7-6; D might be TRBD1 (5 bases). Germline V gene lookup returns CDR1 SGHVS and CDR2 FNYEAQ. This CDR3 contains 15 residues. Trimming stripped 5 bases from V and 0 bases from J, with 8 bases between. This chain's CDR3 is CASSLTVSGANVLTF. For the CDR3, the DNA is TGTGCCAGCAGCCTGACAGTCTCTGGGGCCAACGTCCTGACTTTC.

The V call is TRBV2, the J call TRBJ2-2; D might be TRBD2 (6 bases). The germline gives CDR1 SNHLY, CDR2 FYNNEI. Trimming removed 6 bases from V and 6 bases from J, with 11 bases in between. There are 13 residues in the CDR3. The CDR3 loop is CASRTSSPGELFF. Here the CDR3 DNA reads TGTGCCAGCAGGACTAGTTCGCCCGGGGAGCTGTTTTTT.

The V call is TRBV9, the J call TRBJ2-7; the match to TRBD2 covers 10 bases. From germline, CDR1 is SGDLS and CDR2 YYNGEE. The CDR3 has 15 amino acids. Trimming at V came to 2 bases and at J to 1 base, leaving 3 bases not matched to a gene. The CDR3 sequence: CASSVSGGASYEQYF. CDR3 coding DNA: TGTGCCAGCAGCGTGAGCGGGGGGGCATCCTACGAGCAGTACTTC.

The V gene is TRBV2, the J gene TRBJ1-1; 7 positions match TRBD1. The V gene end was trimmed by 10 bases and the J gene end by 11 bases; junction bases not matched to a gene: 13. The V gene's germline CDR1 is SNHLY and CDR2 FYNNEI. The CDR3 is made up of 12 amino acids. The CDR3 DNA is TGTGCCAACACCTTAAACGACAGGGCGGCTTTCTTT. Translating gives CANTLNDRAAFF.

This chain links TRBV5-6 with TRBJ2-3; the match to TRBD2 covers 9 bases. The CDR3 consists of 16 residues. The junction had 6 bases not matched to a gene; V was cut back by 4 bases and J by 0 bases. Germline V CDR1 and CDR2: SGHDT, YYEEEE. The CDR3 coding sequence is TGTGCCAGCAGCCGTCGACTAGCGGAGAGCACAGATACGCAGTATTTT. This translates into CASSRRLAESTDTQYF.

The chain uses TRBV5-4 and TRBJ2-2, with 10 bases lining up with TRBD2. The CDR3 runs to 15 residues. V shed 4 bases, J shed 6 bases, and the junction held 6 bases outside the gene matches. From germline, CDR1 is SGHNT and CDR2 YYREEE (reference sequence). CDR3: CASSGAAGGSGELFF. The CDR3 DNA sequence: TGTGCCAGCAGCGGGGCAGCGGGAGGGTCCGGGGAGCTGTTTTTT.

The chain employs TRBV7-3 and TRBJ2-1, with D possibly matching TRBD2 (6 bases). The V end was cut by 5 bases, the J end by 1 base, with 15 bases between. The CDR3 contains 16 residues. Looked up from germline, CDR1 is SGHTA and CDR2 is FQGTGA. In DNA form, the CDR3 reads TGTGCCAGCAGCCTCTCCGGGACTCCTTCCTACAATGAGCAGTTCTTC. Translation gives CASSLSGTPSYNEQFF.

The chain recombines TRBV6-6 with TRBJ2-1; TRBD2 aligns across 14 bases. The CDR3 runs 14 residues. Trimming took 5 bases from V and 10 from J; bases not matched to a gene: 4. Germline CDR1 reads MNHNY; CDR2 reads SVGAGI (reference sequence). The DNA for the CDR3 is TGTGCCAGCAGTAGACTAGCGGGAGGGCGGGAGCAGTTCTTC. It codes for CASSRLAGGREQFF.

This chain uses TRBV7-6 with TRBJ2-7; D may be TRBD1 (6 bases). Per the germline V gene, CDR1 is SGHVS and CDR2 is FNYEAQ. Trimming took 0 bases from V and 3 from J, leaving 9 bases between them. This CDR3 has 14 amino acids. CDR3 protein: CASSLAQTGYEQYF. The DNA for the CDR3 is TGTGCCAGCAGCTTAGCGCAGACAGGCTACGAGCAGTACTTC.

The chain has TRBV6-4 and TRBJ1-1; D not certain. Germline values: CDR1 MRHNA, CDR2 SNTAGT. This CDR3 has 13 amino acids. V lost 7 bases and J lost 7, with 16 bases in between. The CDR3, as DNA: TGTGCCAGCAAAGCGGACCCCAACCGTGAAGCTTTCTTT. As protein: CASKADPNREAFF.

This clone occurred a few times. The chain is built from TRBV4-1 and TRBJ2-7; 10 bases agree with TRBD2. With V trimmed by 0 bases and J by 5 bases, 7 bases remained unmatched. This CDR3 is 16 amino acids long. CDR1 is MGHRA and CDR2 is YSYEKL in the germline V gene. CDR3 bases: TGCGCCAGCAGCCAAGACCCGGGACTAGCGTCCCACGAGCAGTACTTC. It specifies CASSQDPGLASHEQYF.

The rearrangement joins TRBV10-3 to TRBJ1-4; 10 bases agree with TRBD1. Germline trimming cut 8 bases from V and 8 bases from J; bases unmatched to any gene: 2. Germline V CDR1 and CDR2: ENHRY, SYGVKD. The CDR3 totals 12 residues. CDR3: CAIGQGEEKLFF. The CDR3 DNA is TGTGCCATCGGACAGGGGGAAGAAAAACTGTTTTTT.

CDR3 residues: CASSTLDRGIDEQFF. The DNA for the CDR3 is TGTGCCAGCTCAACGTTGGACAGGGGCATCGATGAGCAGTTCTTC. The gene calls are TRBV18 and TRBJ2-1; 9 nucleotides match TRBD1. The germline V gene has CDR1 KGHSH and CDR2 LQKENI. The CDR3 contains 15 residues. J lost 8 bases, V lost 5 bases, and 10 bases had no gene match. Drawing the rest from reference TRBV18 and TRBJ2-1, the complete variable domain is NAGVMQNPRHLVRRRGQEARLRCSPMKGHSHVYWYRQLPEEGLKFMVYLQKENIIDESGMPKERFSAEFPKEGPSILRIQQVVRGDSAAYFCASSTLDRGIDEQFFGPGTRLTVL.

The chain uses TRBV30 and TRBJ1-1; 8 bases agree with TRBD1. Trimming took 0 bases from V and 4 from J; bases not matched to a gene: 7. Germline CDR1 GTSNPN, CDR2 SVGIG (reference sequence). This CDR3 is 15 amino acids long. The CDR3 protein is CAWSVNRQGSTEAFF. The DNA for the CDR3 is TGTGCCTGGAGTGTAAACCGACAGGGGAGCACTGAAGCTTTCTTT.

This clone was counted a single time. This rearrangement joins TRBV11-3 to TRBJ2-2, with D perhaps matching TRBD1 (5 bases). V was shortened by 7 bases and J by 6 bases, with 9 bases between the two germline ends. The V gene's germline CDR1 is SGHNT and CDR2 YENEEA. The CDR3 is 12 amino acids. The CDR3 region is CASTRDSGELFF. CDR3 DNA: TGTGCCAGCACCAGGGATTCCGGGGAGCTGTTTTTT.

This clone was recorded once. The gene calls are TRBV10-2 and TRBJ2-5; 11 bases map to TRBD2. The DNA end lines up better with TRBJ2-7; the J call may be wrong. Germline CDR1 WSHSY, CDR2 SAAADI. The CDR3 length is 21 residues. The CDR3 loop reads CASSPKLQTSGTLLIAYEQYF. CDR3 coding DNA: TGCGCCAGCAGTCCTAAACTCCAGACTAGCGGGACTCTACTAATAGCCTACGAGCAGTACTTC.

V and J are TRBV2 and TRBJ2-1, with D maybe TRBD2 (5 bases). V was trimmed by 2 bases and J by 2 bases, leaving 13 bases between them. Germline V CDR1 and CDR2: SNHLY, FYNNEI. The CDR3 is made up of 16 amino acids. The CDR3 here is CASSERELGTYNEQFF. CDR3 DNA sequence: TGTGCCAGCAGTGAAAGGGAACTAGGAACCTACAATGAGCAGTTCTTC.

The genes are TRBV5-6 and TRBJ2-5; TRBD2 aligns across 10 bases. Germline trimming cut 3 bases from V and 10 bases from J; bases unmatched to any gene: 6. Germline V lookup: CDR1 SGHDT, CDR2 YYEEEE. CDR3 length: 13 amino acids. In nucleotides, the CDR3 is TGTGCCAGCAGCTCCGGGACTAGCGTCGACCAGTACTTC. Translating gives CASSSGTSVDQYF.

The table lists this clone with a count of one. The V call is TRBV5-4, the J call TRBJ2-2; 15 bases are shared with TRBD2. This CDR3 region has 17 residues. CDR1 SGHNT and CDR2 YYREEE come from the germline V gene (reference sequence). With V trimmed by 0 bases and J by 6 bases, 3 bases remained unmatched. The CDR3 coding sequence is TGTGCCAGCAGCTTGGGAGGACTAGCGGGGGGGCCCGGGGAGCTGTTTTTT. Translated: CASSLGGLAGGPGELFF.

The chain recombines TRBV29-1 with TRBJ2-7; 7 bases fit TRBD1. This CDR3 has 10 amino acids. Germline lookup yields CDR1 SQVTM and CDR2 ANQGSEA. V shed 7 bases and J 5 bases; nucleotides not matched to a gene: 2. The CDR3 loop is CSAGTDEQYF. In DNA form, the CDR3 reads TGCAGCGCGGGGACAGACGAGCAGTACTTC.

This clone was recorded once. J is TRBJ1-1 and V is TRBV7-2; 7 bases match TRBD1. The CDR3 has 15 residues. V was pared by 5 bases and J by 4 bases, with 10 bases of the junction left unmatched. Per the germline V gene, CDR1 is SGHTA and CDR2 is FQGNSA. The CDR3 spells CASSPRPGGGTEAFF. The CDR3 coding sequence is TGTGCCAGCAGCCCAAGACCAGGGGGTGGCACTGAAGCTTTCTTT.

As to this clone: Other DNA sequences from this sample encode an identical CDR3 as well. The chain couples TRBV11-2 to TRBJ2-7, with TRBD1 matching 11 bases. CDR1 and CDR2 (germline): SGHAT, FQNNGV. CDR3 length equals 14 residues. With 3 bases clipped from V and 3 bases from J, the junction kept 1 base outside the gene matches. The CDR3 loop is CASSLGTGGYEQYF. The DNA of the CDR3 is TGTGCCAGCAGCTTGGGGACAGGGGGCTACGAGCAGTACTTC. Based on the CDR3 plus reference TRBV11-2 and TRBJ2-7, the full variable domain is EAGVAQSPRYKIIEKRQSVAFWCNPISGHATLYWYQQILGQGPKLLIQFQNNGVVDDSQLPKDRFSAERLKGVDSTLKIQPAKLEDSAVYLCASSLGTGGYEQYFGPGTRLTVT.

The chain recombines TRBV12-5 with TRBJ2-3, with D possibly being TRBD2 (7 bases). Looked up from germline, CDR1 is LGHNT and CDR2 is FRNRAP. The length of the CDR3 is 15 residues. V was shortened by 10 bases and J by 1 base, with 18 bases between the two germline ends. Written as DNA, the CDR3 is TGTGCTAACACCGGGGGGCCCCGCGGCACAGATACGCAGTATTTT. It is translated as CANTGGPRGTDTQYF.

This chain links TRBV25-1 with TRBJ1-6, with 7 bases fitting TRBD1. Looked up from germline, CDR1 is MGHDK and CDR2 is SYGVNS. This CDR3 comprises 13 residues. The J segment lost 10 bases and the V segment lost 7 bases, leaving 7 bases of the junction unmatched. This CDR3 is CASTRQGSSPLHF. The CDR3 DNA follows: TGTGCCAGCACCCGACAGGGTTCGTCACCCCTCCACTTT.

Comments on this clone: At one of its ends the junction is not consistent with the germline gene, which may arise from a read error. The CDR3 DNA reads TGTGCCTGGAGTGTAGTTCTAGCGGGGCCCTACTTT. It is translated as CAWSVVLAGPYF. This chain connects TRBV30 to TRBJ2-3; 9 nucleotides agree with TRBD2. CDR1 is GTSNPN and CDR2 is SVGIG in the germline V gene (reference sequence). CDR3 length: 12 residues.

This chain's CDR3 is CASSPGTNSNQPQHF. CDR3 DNA sequence: TGTGCCAGCTCCCCTGGGACAAACAGCAATCAGCCCCAGCATTTT. The chain is built from TRBV18 and TRBJ1-5, with D possibly matching TRBD1 (6 bases). The V gene lost 6 bases and the J gene lost 1 base, with 13 bases spanning the gap. CDR1 and CDR2 (germline): KGHSH, LQKENI. This CDR3 has 15 amino acids.

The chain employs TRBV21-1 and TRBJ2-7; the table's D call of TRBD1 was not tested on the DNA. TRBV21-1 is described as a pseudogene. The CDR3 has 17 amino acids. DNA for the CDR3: TGTGCCAGCAGCAAAAATGGGATGGGACAGCGAGCCTACGAGCAGTACTTC. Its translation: CASSKNGMGQRAYEQYF.